This T cell receptor (beta chain) was identified during a study of T cell responses to AZD1222 COVID-19 vaccine. The CDR3 length is 14 residues. The ends were cut back, 2 bases at V and 3 bases at J, with 7 bases in the middle. Germline V gene data show CDR1 as KGHSH and CDR2 as LQKENI. TCRdb's table, derived via immunoSEQ multiplex PCR, lists solely in-frame clones and lacks some. The sample lists approximately 110,000 clones, more than 70% seen once, with around 4.5% in the top ten. The sequence derives from an adult who received the AZD1222 COVID-19 vaccine. The sample in question was peripheral blood, obtained 28 days after the second AZD1222 dose. The V call is TRBV18, the J call TRBJ1-4; D is unclear. The CDR3 coding sequence is TGTGCCAGCTCACCAAGGCCAGCTAATGAAAAACTGTTTTTT. Protein product: CASSPRPANEKLFF.